Shown below are 30 T cell receptor beta chains from a single sample sequenced in a study of glioma-infiltrating T cells. Amplification of TCR alpha and beta CDR3 regions from RNA used iRepertoire nested multiplex PCR. One entry per CDR3 protein, called by TCRdb with MiXCR from the multiplex PCR reads. This sample carries 100,000 to 150,000 distinct CDR3 sequences, 20% to 25% of them seen once, and the ten largest clones take about 16%. Material: glioma tissue, nonneoplastic brain tissue, or PBMCs (not recorded which). The receptors were gathered from a human donor with low-grade glioma or glioblastoma, undergoing nonglioma brain surgery, or in good health (not recorded which).

This clonotype appeared a few times. V is TRBV12-5 and J is TRBJ2-5, with TRBD1 matching over 7 bases. The germline CDR1 and CDR2 sequences are LGHNT and FRNRAP. The trim removed 1 base at V and 5 bases at J, leaving 4 bases unmatched. The CDR3 length is 14 residues. The DNA of the CDR3 is TGTGCTAGTGGTTTGGCCGACAGGGCCGAGACCCAGTACTTC. This translates into CASGLADRAETQYF.

This clonotype has at least ten counts. V and J are TRBV20-1 and TRBJ2-7; 7 bases fit TRBD1. The CDR3 runs to 11 residues. With V trimmed by 6 bases and J by 7 bases, 6 bases remained unmatched. CDR1 and CDR2 (germline): DFQATT, SNEGSKA (reference sequence). The CDR3 nucleotides read TGCAGTGCCCGCGACAGGGAAGAGCAGTACTTC. Amino acids: CSARDREEQYF.

The chain recombines TRBV19 with TRBJ2-5; weak D call: TRBD2 (5 bases). Trimming took 3 bases from V and 5 from J, leaving 10 bases between them. Germline-derived CDR1 and CDR2 are LNHDA and SQIVND (reference sequence). This CDR3 is 13 amino acids long. Written as DNA, the CDR3 is TGTGCCAGTAGTATTCAAGGGAGTGAGACCCAGTACTTC. It codes for CASSIQGSETQYF.

The V and J genes are TRBV9 and TRBJ1-6, with unresolved D. The CDR3 sequence is 14 residues long. Germline V gene lookup returns CDR1 SGDLS and CDR2 YYNGEE. Trimming took off 0 bases at V and 7 bases at J, with 8 bases between the two ends. The CDR3 region is CASSVGSQNSPLHF. The CDR3 DNA follows: TGTGCCAGCAGCGTAGGATCACAAAATTCACCCCTCCACTTT.

This clonotype has ten or more counts. The rearrangement uses TRBV5-1 and TRBJ2-7, with D possibly matching TRBD1 (7 bases). CDR1 SGHRS and CDR2 YFSETQ come from the germline V gene. The CDR3 is 13 residues long. The V end lost 4 bases, the J end lost 2 bases, and 10 bases lay between the germline ends. The CDR3 protein is CASSRRGAYEQYF. The CDR3 nucleotides are TGCGCCAGCAGCCGCAGGGGGGCCTACGAGCAGTACTTC.

This clonotype has ten or more counts. The genes are TRBV20-1 and TRBJ2-3, with no clear D. Germline CDR1 is DFQATT and CDR2 is SNEGSKA (reference sequence). The CDR3 sequence is 14 residues long. The V and J ends lost 1 base and 0 bases respectively, with 8 bases between them. The CDR3 region is CSARGSLSTDTQYF. The CDR3 region has the DNA TGCAGTGCTAGAGGCAGCCTTAGCACAGATACGCAGTATTTT.

This clonotype appeared a few times. The V gene is TRBV11-2, the J gene TRBJ1-4; D might be TRBD1 (5 bases). Between the trimmed V and J ends, which lost 2 bases and 4 bases, there was a span of 14 bases. The CDR3 covers 16 residues. Germline loops: CDR1 SGHAT, CDR2 FQNNGV. DNA of the CDR3: TGTGCCAGCAGCTTAAATCAGGGAGGGATTAATGAAAAACTGTTTTTT. The encoded protein is CASSLNQGGINEKLFF.

As to this clonotype: A read error is possible here, since a much larger clone lies one base away. The rearrangement uses TRBV4-3 and TRBJ1-1; TRBD1 might be the D (5 bases). The CDR3 is 15 amino acids. Trimming took off 0 bases at V and 0 bases at J, with 8 bases between the two ends. Per the germline V gene, CDR1 is LGHNA and CDR2 is YSLEER. Here the CDR3 reads CASSQDGAMNTEAFF. As DNA, the CDR3 is TGCGCCAGCAGCCAAGATGGGGCTATGAACACTGAAGCTTTCTTT.

This clonotype occurred once. This may be a read error, as it is one base from a much larger clone. V gene TRBV7-2 combines with J gene TRBJ1-1; D remains unclear. CDR1 is SGHTA and CDR2 is FQGNSA in the germline V gene. This CDR3 region has 13 residues. Trimming cost V 2 bases and J 6 bases, with 10 bases left between them. The CDR3 reads CASSLQAKAEAFF. Here the CDR3 DNA reads TGTGCCAGCAGCTTACAGGCAAAAGCTGAAGCTTTCTTT.

In its sample, this clonotype was seen many times. V is TRBV20-1 and J is TRBJ2-1; D tentatively fits TRBD1 or TRBD2 (5 bases each). Trimming shortened V by 3 bases and J by 7 bases, and 16 bases separated the two germline ends. The CDR3 covers 14 residues. The germline V gene has CDR1 DFQATT and CDR2 SNEGSKA (reference sequence). In nucleotides, the CDR3 is TGCAGTGCTAGTGATGGGGGATCTGGGAATGAGCAGTTCTTC. It encodes CSASDGGSGNEQFF.

This clonotype turned up a few times. This rearrangement joins TRBV3-1 to TRBJ2-7; D is uncertain. Trimming shortened V by 2 bases and J by 0 bases, and 20 bases separated the two germline ends. Germline lookup yields CDR1 LGHDT and CDR2 YNNKEL (reference sequence). This CDR3 has 18 residues. CDR3 in amino acids: CASSQSILSGDLSYEQYF. The CDR3, as DNA: TGTGCCAGCAGCCAATCTATACTCTCTGGAGACCTCTCCTACGAGCAGTACTTC.

The chain uses TRBV7-9 and TRBJ2-7; possibly TRBD2 for D (6 bases). The V end was cut by 1 base, the J end by 2 bases, with 12 bases between. This CDR3 has 15 residues. Germline V gene lookup returns CDR1 SEHNR and CDR2 FQNEAQ (reference sequence). CDR3 in amino acids: CASSLGGSGTYEQYF. DNA of the CDR3: TGTGCCAGCAGCTTAGGGGGTAGCGGTACCTACGAGCAGTACTTC.

With respect to this clonotype: A much larger clone sits a single nucleotide away, making a read error possible. V and J are TRBV7-6 and TRBJ1-5; no clear D. The germline V and J ends were trimmed by 5 bases and 3 bases, with 11 bases remaining between them. The CDR3 extends over 14 amino acids. Germline V gene lookup returns CDR1 SGHVS and CDR2 FNYEAQ. The CDR3 spells CASSTLGYNQPQHF. The CDR3 DNA follows: TGTGCCAGCAGCACCCTGGGGTACAATCAGCCCCAGCATTTT.

This clonotype appeared many times. The chain carries TRBV4-1 and TRBJ2-1; TRBD1 aligns across 10 bases. V gave up 3 bases and J gave up 6 bases; unmatched junction bases: 5. The CDR3 contains 15 residues. Germline CDR1 is MGHRA and CDR2 is YSYEKL. The CDR3 coding sequence is TGCGCCAGCAGCCACCCCGGGACAGGGGCCAATGAGCAGTTCTTC. Residues: CASSHPGTGANEQFF.

V gene TRBV6-2 or TRBV6-3 combines with J gene TRBJ2-1, with a weak D call TRBD1 (5 bases). Germline loops: CDR1 MNHEY, CDR2 SVGEGT. V gave up 7 bases and J gave up 8 bases, with 15 bases separating them. CDR3 length: 13 residues. CDR3 loop: CASTSGRSDEQFF. The CDR3 DNA follows: TGTGCCAGCACGTCAGGGCGGAGTGATGAGCAGTTCTTC.

Ten or more counts support this clonotype. The chain couples TRBV14 to TRBJ2-3; 9 positions agree with TRBD2. CDR3 length: 17 amino acids. Germline-derived CDR1 and CDR2 are SGHDN and FVKESK. After removal of 4 bases from V and 1 base from J, the junction contained 9 bases not matched to a gene. The CDR3, as DNA: TGTGCCAGCAGCCGTGTAGCGGGAGCGCGAGGCACAGATACGCAGTATTTT. As protein: CASSRVAGARGTDTQYF.

This clonotype is medium-sized by share. The chain employs TRBV6-1 and TRBJ2-6, with a possible D match to TRBD1 (5 bases). Trimming left V 2 bases short and J 4 bases short, with 9 bases between. Germline lookup yields CDR1 MNHNS and CDR2 SASEGT. This CDR3 spans 15 amino acids. In nucleotides, the CDR3 is TGTGCCAGCAGTGAACAAGGGGCCGGGGCCAACGTCCTGACTTTC. Protein sequence: CASSEQGAGANVLTF.

A note on this clonotype: Since a much larger clone is just one base distant, this may be a read error. The rearrangement links TRBV7-2 to TRBJ2-2, with 8 bases fitting TRBD1. CDR3 size: 19 residues. V shed 0 bases and J 4 bases; nucleotides not matched to a gene: 13. Germline V gene sequence: CDR1 SGHTA, CDR2 FQGNSA. In DNA form, the CDR3 reads TGTGCCAGCAGCTTAGCGGCCAGGGGGCTGGGGGGAATCACCGGGGAGCTGTTTTTT. Translating gives CASSLAARGLGGITGELFF.

As for this clonotype: This may come from a read error, since a much larger clone is one base off. This chain joins TRBV24-1 and TRBJ2-3, with TRBD2 identical over 15 bases. From germline, CDR1 is KGHDR and CDR2 SFDVKD. The CDR3 is 19 amino acids. The junction had 12 bases not matched to a gene; V was cut back by 6 bases and J by 3 bases. The CDR3 spells CATSHPRGLAGGHTDTQYF. The CDR3 nucleotides are TGTGCCACCAGTCATCCTAGAGGACTAGCGGGAGGGCATACAGATACGCAGTATTTT.

This clonotype has at least ten counts. In DNA, the CDR3 is TGCGCCAGCACCTACACCGGGACAGGGGGTCGTGAATGGCAGTTCTTC. Protein sequence: CASTYTGTGGREWQFF. V is TRBV5-1 and J is TRBJ2-1; 11 positions match TRBD1. The CDR3 covers 16 residues. J lost 12 bases, V lost 6 bases, and 17 bases had no gene match. Per the germline V gene, CDR1 is SGHRS and CDR2 is YFSETQ.

This clonotype was seen ten or more times. The chain combines TRBV11-1 with TRBJ2-7; 9 nucleotides match TRBD1. The CDR3 contains 16 residues. CDR1 is SGHAT and CDR2 is FQDESV in the germline V gene (reference sequence). Trimming cost V 3 bases and J 7 bases; bases outside gene matches: 13. This CDR3 reads CASSLAGQGWNLEQYF. The DNA for the CDR3 is TGTGCCAGCAGCTTGGCAGGACAGGGGTGGAACTTAGAGCAGTACTTC.

CDR3 loop: CSVEVGTFISDVHEQYF. CDR3 coding DNA: TGCAGCGTTGAAGTTGGGACATTTATCTCTGATGTACACGAGCAGTACTTC. The V and J genes are TRBV29-1 and TRBJ2-7; TRBD1 might be the D (6 bases). CDR3 length: 17 residues. Deletions cut 1 base from V and 5 bases from J, with 24 bases between. Germline V gives CDR1 SQVTM, CDR2 ANQGSEA.

This clonotype was observed at least ten times. Sequence at one end of the junction differs from germline and may be a read error. V gene TRBV4-3 combines with J gene TRBJ2-5; TRBD1 matches 8 bases. This CDR3 spans 14 amino acids. Germline assignment: CDR1 LGHNA and CDR2 YSLEER. The CDR3 sequence is CASSRGQGQETQYF. CDR3 sequence (DNA): TGTGCCAGCAGTCGAGGACAGGGACAAGAGACCCAGTACTTC.

Notes on this clonotype: A much larger clone lies one base from this, so it may be a read error. Likely a read error: the CDR3 ends without its conserved phenylalanine or tryptophan. The rearrangement joins TRBV7-9 to TRBJ2-5; 12 bases match TRBD2. Trimming removed 5 bases from V and 0 bases from J; junction bases left unmatched: 1. CDR1 and CDR2 from the germline V gene are SEHNR and FQNEAQ (reference sequence). This CDR3 has 15 amino acids. The CDR3 bases are TGTGCCAGCAGCCGGACTAGCGGGAACCAAGAGACCCAGTACCTC. It specifies CASSRTSGNQETQYL.

For this clonotype: At one boundary the junction diverges from the germline segment, which might be a read error. The J gene is TRBJ2-1, the V gene TRBV29-1; TRBD2 matches 13 bases. CDR3 length: 14 amino acids. Germline CDR1 and CDR2: SQVTM and ANQGSEA. This CDR3 is CSTITSGRGSEKFF. In DNA form, the CDR3 reads TGCAGCACCATCACTAGCGGGAGGGGAAGTGAGAAGTTCTTC.

In its sample, this clonotype was seen many times. V is TRBV4-3 and J is TRBJ2-1; a possible D gene is TRBD1 (5 bases). The V end was cut by 4 bases, the J end by 2 bases, with 18 bases between. Germline V gene sequence: CDR1 LGHNA, CDR2 YSLEER. The CDR3 covers 17 residues. The chain's CDR3 is CASSLGRAPITYNEQFF. The CDR3 DNA sequence: TGCGCCAGCAGCCTGGGCAGGGCTCCCATTACCTACAATGAGCAGTTCTTC.

This clonotype was recorded at least ten times. This chain links TRBV7-3 with TRBJ1-5; D is ambiguous. Germline loops: CDR1 SGHTA, CDR2 FQGTGA. V was pared by 4 bases and J by 4 bases, with 5 bases between. The CDR3 runs 12 residues. CDR3 residues: CASSSANQPQHF. The DNA of the CDR3 is TGTGCCAGCAGCTCGGCTAATCAGCCCCAGCATTTT.

This clonotype was seen a handful of times. The chain links TRBV5-6 to TRBJ2-1, with 9 bases matching TRBD2. The CDR3 is made up of 15 amino acids. The V gene's germline CDR1 is SGHDT and CDR2 YYEEEE. The V segment lost 4 bases and the J segment 1 base; nucleotides outside the gene matches: 3. The CDR3 DNA follows: TGTGCCAGCAGCCCGGGACTAGCTTCCTACAATGAGCAGTTCTTC. The encoded protein is CASSPGLASYNEQFF. The full variable domain, in which reference TRBV5-6 and TRBJ2-1 provide the parts outside the CDR3, is DAGVTQSPTHLIKTRGQQVTLRCSPKSGHDTVSWYQQALGQGPQFIFQYYEEEERQRGNFPDRFSGHQFPNYSSELNVNALLLGDSALYLCASSPGLASYNEQFFGPGTRLTVL.

To note about this clonotype: A read error may explain this, as a much larger clone is one base away. The chain links TRBV25-1 to TRBJ2-1; D is unclear. This CDR3 is built from 14 residues. Germline V gene data show CDR1 as MGHDK and CDR2 as SYGVNS. Trimming took 8 bases from V and 8 from J, leaving 19 bases between them. The CDR3 DNA reads as TGTGCCAGCGGTTCCCTCTGGTCCTTGGATGAGCAGTTCTTC. Its protein product is CASGSLWSLDEQFF.

This clonotype was seen repeatedly, ten times or more. This chain connects TRBV6-6 to TRBJ2-1; possible D gene TRBD2, 6 bases. In germline, CDR1 is MNHNY, CDR2 SVGAGI (reference sequence). This CDR3 is 16 amino acids long. Trimming shortened V by 0 bases and J by 3 bases, and 12 bases separated the two germline ends. The CDR3 here is CASSYSARDSYNEQFF. The CDR3 DNA follows: TGTGCCAGCAGTTACTCGGCGCGGGATAGCTACAATGAGCAGTTCTTC.